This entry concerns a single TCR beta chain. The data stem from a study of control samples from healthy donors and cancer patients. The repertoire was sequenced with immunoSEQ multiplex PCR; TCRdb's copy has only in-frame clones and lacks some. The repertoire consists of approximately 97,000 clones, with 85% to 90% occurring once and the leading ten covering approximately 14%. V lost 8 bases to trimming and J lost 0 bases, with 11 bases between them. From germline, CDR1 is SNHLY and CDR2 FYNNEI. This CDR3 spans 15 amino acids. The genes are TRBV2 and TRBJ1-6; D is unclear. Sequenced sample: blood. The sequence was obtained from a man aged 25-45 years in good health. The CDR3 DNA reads TGTGCCAGCTCCTCTGGGAGCTCCTATAATTCACCCCTCCACTTT. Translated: CASSSGSSYNSPLHF.